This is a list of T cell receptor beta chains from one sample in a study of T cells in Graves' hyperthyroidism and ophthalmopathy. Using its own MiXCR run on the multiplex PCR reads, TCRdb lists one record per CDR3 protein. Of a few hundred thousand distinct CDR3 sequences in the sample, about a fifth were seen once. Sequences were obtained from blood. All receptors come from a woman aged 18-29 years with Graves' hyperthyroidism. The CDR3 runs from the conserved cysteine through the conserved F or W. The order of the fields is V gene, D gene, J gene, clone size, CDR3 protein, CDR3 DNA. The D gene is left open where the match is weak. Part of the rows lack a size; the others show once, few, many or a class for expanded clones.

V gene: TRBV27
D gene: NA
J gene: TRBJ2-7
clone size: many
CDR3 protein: CASNTGYGGRSEQYF
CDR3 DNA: TGTGCCAGCAATACCGGGTATGGGGGGCGAAGCGAGCAGTACTTC

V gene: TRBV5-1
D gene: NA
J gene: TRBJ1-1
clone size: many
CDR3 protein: CASSPGSTKNTEAFF
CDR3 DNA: TGCGCCAGCAGCCCAGGTAGCACCAAGAACACTGAAGCTTTCTTT

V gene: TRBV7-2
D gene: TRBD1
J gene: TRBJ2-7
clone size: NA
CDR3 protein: CASSSDRGYYEQYF
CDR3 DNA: TGTGCCAGCAGCTCGGACAGGGGGTACTACGAGCAGTACTTC

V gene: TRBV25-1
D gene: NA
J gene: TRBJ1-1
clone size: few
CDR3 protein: CASSTPGKGTEAFF
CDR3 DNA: TGTGCCAGCAGTACCCCCGGAAAGGGAACTGAAGCTTTCTTT

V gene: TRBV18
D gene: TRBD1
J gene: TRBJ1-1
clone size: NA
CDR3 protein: CASASMRDREAFF
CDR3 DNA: TGTGCCAGCGCATCGATGAGGGACAGAGAAGCTTTCTTT

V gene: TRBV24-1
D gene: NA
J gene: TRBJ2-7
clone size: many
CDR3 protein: CATSGTGGDYEQYF
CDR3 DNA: TGTGCCACCAGTGGGACAGGAGGGGACTACGAGCAGTACTTC

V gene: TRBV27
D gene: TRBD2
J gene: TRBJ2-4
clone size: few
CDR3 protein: CASSSRTSGGLAKNIQYF
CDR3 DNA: TGTGCCAGCAGTTCGAGGACTAGCGGGGGCCTAGCCAAAAACATTCAGTACTTC

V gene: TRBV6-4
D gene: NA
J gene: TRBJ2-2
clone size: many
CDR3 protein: CASSDSDNTGELFF
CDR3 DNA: TGTGCCAGCAGTGACTCGGACAACACCGGGGAGCTGTTTTTT

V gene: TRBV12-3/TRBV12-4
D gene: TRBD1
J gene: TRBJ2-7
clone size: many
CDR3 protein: CASRDRYYEQYF
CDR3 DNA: TGTGCCAGCCGGGACAGGTACTACGAGCAGTACTTC

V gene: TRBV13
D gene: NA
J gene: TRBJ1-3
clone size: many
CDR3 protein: CASSERTAGNTIYF
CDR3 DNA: TGTGCCAGCAGCGAACGGACAGCTGGAAACACCATATATTTT

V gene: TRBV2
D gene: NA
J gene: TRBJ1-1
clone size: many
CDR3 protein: CASSDDEWGRAFF
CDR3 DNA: TGTGCCAGCAGTGACGACGAGTGGGGAAGAGCTTTCTTT

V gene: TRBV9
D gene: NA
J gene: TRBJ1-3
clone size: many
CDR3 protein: CASSAYHRQSGNTIYF
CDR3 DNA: TGTGCCAGCAGCGCATACCACAGGCAATCTGGAAACACCATATATTTT

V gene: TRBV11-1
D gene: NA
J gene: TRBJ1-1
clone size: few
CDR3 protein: CASSFTQNLFSNTEAFF
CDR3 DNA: TGTGCCAGCAGCTTCACTCAGAATCTCTTCTCGAACACTGAAGCTTTCTTT

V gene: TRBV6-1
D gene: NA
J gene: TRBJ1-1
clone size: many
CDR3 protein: CASIPGRGYTEAFF
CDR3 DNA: TGTGCCAGCATTCCGGGACGGGGGTACACTGAAGCTTTCTTT

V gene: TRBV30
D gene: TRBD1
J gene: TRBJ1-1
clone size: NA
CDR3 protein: CAWSLWQGDNTEAFF
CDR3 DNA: TGTGCCTGGAGTCTATGGCAGGGGGATAACACTGAAGCTTTCTTT

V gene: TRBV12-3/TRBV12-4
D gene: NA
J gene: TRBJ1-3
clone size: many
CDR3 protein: CATNPPGAGNTIYF
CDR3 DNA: TGTGCCACCAACCCCCCGGGAGCTGGAAACACCATATATTTT

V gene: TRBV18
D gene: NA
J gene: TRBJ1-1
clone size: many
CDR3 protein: CASSPAVNTEAFF
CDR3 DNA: TGTGCCAGCTCACCGGCAGTGAACACTGAAGCTTTCTTT

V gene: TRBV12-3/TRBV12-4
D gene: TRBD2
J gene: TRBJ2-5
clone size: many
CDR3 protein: CASSLARSGGVQETQYF
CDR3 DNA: TGTGCCAGCAGTTTAGCGCGTAGCGGGGGGGTCCAAGAGACCCAGTACTTC

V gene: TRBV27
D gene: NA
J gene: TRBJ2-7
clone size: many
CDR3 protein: CASSLLSDGYEQYF
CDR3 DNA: TGTGCCAGCAGTTTACTATCAGACGGCTACGAGCAGTACTTC

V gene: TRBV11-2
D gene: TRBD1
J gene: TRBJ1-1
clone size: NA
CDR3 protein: CASSLIVGTGDTEAFF
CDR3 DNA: TGTGCCAGCAGCTTAATCGTAGGGACAGGGGACACTGAAGCTTTCTTT

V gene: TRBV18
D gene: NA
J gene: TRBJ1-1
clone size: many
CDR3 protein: CASSGYMNTEAFF
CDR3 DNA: TGTGCCAGCTCAGGGTACATGAACACTGAAGCTTTCTTT

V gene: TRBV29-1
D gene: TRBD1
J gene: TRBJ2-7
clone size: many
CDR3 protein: CSAGMTGGYEQYF
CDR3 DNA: TGCAGCGCTGGTATGACAGGGGGCTACGAGCAGTACTTC

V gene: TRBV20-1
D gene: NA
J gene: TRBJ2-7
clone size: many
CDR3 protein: CSARGTSFEQYF
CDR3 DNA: TGCAGTGCTAGGGGAACTAGTTTCGAGCAGTACTTC

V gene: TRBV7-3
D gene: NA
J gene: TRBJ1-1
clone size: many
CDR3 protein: CASSSNGQAFF
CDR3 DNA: TGTGCCAGCAGCTCCAACGGCCAAGCTTTCTTT

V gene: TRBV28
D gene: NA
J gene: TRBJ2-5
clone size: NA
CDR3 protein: CASSSTGRKETQYF
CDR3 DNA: TGTGCCAGCAGTTCCACAGGGAGGAAGGAGACCCAGTACTTC

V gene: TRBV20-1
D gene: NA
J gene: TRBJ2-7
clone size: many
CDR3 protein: CSASSGVIYEQYF
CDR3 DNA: TGCAGTGCTAGCTCGGGTGTTATCTACGAGCAGTACTTC

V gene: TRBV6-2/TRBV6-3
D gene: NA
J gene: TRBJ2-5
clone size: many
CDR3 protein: CASTDFSQTQYF
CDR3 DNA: TGTGCCAGCACCGACTTTTCCCAGACCCAGTACTTC

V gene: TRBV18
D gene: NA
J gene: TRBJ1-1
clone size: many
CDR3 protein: CASSPPLLGTNTEAFF
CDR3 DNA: TGTGCCAGCTCACCACCCCTCTTAGGGACGAACACTGAAGCTTTCTTT

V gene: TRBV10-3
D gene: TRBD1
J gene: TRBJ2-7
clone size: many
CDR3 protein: CAIRGAGGSYEQYF
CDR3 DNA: TGTGCCATCAGAGGGGCAGGGGGCTCCTACGAGCAGTACTTC

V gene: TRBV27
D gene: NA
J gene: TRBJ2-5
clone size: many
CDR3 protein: CASCPDGEETQYF
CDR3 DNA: TGTGCCAGCTGCCCGGACGGTGAAGAGACCCAGTACTTC